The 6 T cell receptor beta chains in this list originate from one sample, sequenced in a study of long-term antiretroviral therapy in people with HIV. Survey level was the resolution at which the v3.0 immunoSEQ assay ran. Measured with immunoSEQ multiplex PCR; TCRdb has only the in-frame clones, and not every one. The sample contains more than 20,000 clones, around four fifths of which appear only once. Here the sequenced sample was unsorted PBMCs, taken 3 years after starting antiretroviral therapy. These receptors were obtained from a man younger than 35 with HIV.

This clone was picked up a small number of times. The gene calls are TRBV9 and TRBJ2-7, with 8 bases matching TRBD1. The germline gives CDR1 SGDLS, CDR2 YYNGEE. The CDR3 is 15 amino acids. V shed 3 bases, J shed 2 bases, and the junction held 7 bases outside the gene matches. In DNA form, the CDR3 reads TGTGCCAGCAGCGCACGGACAGGGCAAACCTACGAGCAGTACTTC. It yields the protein CASSARTGQTYEQYF.

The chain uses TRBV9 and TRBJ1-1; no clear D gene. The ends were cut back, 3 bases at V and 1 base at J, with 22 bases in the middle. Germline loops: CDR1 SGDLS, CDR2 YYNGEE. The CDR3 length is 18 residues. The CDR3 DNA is TGTGCCAGCAGCGCGGGTGGGGTCCCAAAGGGTGGGAACACTGAAGCTTTCTTT. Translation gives CASSAGGVPKGGNTEAFF. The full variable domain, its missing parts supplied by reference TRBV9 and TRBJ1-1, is DSGVTQTPKHLITATGQRVTLRCSPRSGDLSVYWYQQSLDQGLQFLIQYYNGEERAKGNILERFSAQQFPDLHSELNLSSLELGDSALYFCASSAGGVPKGGNTEAFFGQGTRLTVV.

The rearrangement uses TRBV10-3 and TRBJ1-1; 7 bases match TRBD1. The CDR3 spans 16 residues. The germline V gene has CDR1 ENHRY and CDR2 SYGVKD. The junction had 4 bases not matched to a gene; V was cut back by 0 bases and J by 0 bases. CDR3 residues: CAISESLRGLNTEAFF. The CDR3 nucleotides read TGTGCCATCAGTGAGTCTTTGAGGGGGCTGAACACTGAAGCTTTCTTT.

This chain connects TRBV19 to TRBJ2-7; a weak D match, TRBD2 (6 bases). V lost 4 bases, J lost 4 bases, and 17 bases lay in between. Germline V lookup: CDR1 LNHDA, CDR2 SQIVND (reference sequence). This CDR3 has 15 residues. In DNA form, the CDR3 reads TGTGCCAGTAGTACCCTGGAGGGACTGAGGTACGAGCAGTACTTC. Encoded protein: CASSTLEGLRYEQYF.

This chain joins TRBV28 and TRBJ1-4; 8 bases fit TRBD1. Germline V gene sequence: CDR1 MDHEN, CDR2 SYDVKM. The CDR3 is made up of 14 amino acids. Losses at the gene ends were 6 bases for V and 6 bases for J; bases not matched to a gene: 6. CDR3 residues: CASRRTGSHEKLFF. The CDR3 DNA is TGTGCCAGCAGGAGGACAGGGTCTCATGAAAAACTGTTTTTT.

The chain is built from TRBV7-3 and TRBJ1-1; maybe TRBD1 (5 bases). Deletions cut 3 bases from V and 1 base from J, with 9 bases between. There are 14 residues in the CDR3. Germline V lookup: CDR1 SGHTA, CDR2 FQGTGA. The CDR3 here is CASSFDSGNTEAFF. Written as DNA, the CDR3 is TGTGCCAGCAGCTTCGACAGCGGGAACACTGAAGCTTTCTTT.